The 15 T cell receptor beta chains below come from one sample, sequenced in a study of T cells in Graves' hyperthyroidism and ophthalmopathy. Researchers amplified the TCR beta CDR3 regions from RNA transcripts. The HTBI primer set served for first-round RT-PCR of the TCR CDR3. Each CDR3 protein is one row after TCRdb ran MiXCR on the multiplex PCR reads. The data show about 690,000 distinct CDR3 sequences, about 18% seen once. Source material: blood. Receptor source: a man between 45 and 60 years old with Graves' hyperthyroidism.

This chain uses TRBV2 with TRBJ1-2; D gene unclear. Trimming removed 5 bases from V and 9 bases from J, with 10 bases in between. The CDR3 extends over 11 amino acids. The germline gives CDR1 SNHLY, CDR2 FYNNEI. CDR3 nucleotides: TGTGCCAGCAGTACAAGAGCCAGCTACACCTTC. Protein product: CASSTRASYTF.

This clonotype was recorded at least ten times. This chain uses TRBV12-3 or TRBV12-4 with TRBJ1-6; a possible D gene is TRBD1 (6 bases). V lost 4 bases and J lost 8, with 12 bases in between. The CDR3 spans 14 residues. The DNA for the CDR3 is TGTGCCAGCAGTTCCGGCGGGGGGCATTCACCCCTCCACTTT. As protein: CASSSGGGHSPLHF.

As to this clonotype: This sequence may be a read error, since a much larger clone differs from it by one base. Written as DNA, the CDR3 is TGTGACTGGGGAATAATCGCTAACTATGGCTACACCTTC. Its translation is CDWGIIANYGYTF. The chain recombines TRBV30 with TRBJ1-2, with D unclear. Germline CDR1 is GTSNPN and CDR2 is SVGIG (reference sequence). This CDR3 region has 13 residues. Full variable domain (remainder filled in from reference TRBV30 and TRBJ1-2): SQTIHQWPATLVQPVGSPLSLECTVEGTSNPNLYWYRQAAGRGLQLLFYSVGIGQISSEVPQNLSASRPQDRQFILSSKKLLLSDSGFYLCDWGIIANYGYTFGSGTRLTVV.

Regarding this clonotype: A much larger clone differs by one base, so this may be a read error. V usage is TRBV6-2 or TRBV6-3 and J usage is TRBJ2-5; 7 nucleotides match TRBD1. Trimming cost V 6 bases and J 2 bases; bases outside gene matches: 3. The CDR3 totals 13 residues. Per germline, CDR1 MNHEY and CDR2 SVGEGT. CDR3 in DNA: TGTGCCAGCAGCTGGGGACAGCAAGAGACCCAGTACTTC. Its translation is CASSWGQQETQYF.

This chain links TRBV7-9 with TRBJ1-5; maybe TRBD1 (5 bases). Germline CDR1 is SEHNR and CDR2 is FQNEAQ (reference sequence). The CDR3 spans 15 residues. Trimming pared 6 bases from V and 0 bases from J, leaving 12 bases between. In DNA, the CDR3 is TGTGCCAGCAGGTTACAGGTCTATAGCAATCAGCCCCAGCATTTT. It specifies CASRLQVYSNQPQHF.

The V gene is TRBV12-3 or TRBV12-4, the J gene TRBJ2-3; a weak D match, TRBD2 (6 bases). CDR3 length equals 16 residues. Trimming left V 7 bases short and J 6 bases short, with 23 bases between. The CDR3 DNA is TGTGCCAGCACTACCGATTCTACTAGCCCCAGGGATACGCAGTATTTT. Translation: CASTTDSTSPRDTQYF.

This clonotype was detected a few times. The genes are TRBV4-3 and TRBJ1-1; D not resolved. The CDR3 has 15 amino acids. V gave up 0 bases and J gave up 7 bases, with 15 bases separating them. Per germline, CDR1 LGHNA and CDR2 YSLEER. The CDR3 protein is CASSQDLKEGFEAFF. In DNA, the CDR3 is TGCGCCAGCAGCCAAGATCTAAAGGAGGGATTTGAAGCTTTCTTT.

This clonotype has at least ten counts. This chain uses TRBV28 with TRBJ1-2; D may be TRBD1 (6 bases). CDR1 MDHEN and CDR2 SYDVKM come from the germline V gene. CDR3 length equals 14 residues. V was shortened by 6 bases and J by 7 bases, with 18 bases between the two germline ends. The CDR3 DNA sequence: TGTGCCAGCAGATTCGAAATACAGGGCTTTGGCTACACCTTC. Its protein is CASRFEIQGFGYTF.

The chain links TRBV28 to TRBJ1-4, with 8 nucleotides matching TRBD1. This CDR3 comprises 16 residues. Germline-derived CDR1 and CDR2 are MDHEN and SYDVKM. Germline trimming cut 3 bases from V and 7 bases from J; bases unmatched to any gene: 10. CDR3 amino acids: CASSFPLTGASEKLFF. The CDR3 nucleotides are TGTGCCAGCAGTTTCCCCTTGACAGGGGCGAGTGAAAAACTGTTTTTT.

This clonotype has more than one count but fewer than ten. As DNA, the CDR3 is TGTGCCAGCAGGGACCCTTCGACCCAGCATTTT. It encodes CASRDPSTQHF. The rearrangement joins TRBV28 to TRBJ1-5; D is uncertain. V lost 6 bases, J lost 11 bases, and 11 bases lay in between. Germline V CDR1 and CDR2: MDHEN, SYDVKM. The CDR3 runs 11 residues.

This clonotype appeared many times. J is TRBJ1-5 and V is TRBV6-1; no firm D call. This CDR3 contains 14 residues. In germline, CDR1 is MNHNS, CDR2 SASEGT. V lost 3 bases, J lost 5 bases, and 11 bases lay in between. Written as DNA, the CDR3 is TGTGCCAGCAGTGAGCAGGCCCTATATCAGCCCCAGCATTTT. Translation: CASSEQALYQPQHF.

This clonotype was detected a few times. The chain employs TRBV27 and TRBJ2-7; 8 bases are shared with TRBD1. V trimming: 7 bases; J trimming: 4 bases; junction bases outside the gene matches: 6. The CDR3 is made up of 13 amino acids. Per the germline V gene, CDR1 is MNHEY and CDR2 is SMNVEV (reference sequence). The DNA for the CDR3 is TGTGCCAGCATAGCAGGGGGCGGGTACGAGCAGTACTTC. Translated: CASIAGGGYEQYF.

This clonotype was seen a few times. CDR3 coding DNA: TGCGCCAGCAGCTCGGGACTAGCGGGAGGGACAAATGAGCAGTTCTTC. Translating gives CASSSGLAGGTNEQFF. The rearrangement uses TRBV5-1 and TRBJ2-1; TRBD2 agrees at 16 bases. CDR3 size: 16 residues. In germline, CDR1 is SGHRS, CDR2 YFSETQ. Trimming at V came to 3 bases and at J to 7 bases, leaving 4 bases not matched to a gene.

This clonotype was observed a handful of times. A single base separates this from a much larger clone, so it may be a read error. The CDR3 DNA follows: TGTGCCAACAGTCTATCGGGTGCGGGAAAGAACACCGGGGAGCTGTTTTTT. Protein sequence: CANSLSGAGKNTGELFF. The chain joins TRBV2 to TRBJ2-2; a weak D match, TRBD2 (6 bases). The CDR3 has 17 amino acids. Germline V CDR1 and CDR2: SNHLY, FYNNEI.

This clonotype was seen only a few times. This rearrangement joins TRBV7-2 to TRBJ2-3, with 8 bases aligning to TRBD1. The CDR3 loop spans 14 amino acids. The trim removed 7 bases at V and 2 bases at J, leaving 5 bases unmatched. The germline CDR1 and CDR2 sequences are SGHTA and FQGNSA. The CDR3 nucleotides are TGTGCCAGCACCTGGACAGGGTACACAGATACGCAGTATTTT. It encodes CASTWTGYTDTQYF. The complete variable domain, with remaining parts taken from reference TRBV7-2 and TRBJ2-3, reads GAGVSQSPSNKVTEKGKDVELRCDPISGHTALYWYRQSLGQGLEFLIYFQGNSAPDKSGLPSDRFSAERTGGSVSTLTIQRTQQEDSAVYLCASTWTGYTDTQYFGPGTRLTVL.